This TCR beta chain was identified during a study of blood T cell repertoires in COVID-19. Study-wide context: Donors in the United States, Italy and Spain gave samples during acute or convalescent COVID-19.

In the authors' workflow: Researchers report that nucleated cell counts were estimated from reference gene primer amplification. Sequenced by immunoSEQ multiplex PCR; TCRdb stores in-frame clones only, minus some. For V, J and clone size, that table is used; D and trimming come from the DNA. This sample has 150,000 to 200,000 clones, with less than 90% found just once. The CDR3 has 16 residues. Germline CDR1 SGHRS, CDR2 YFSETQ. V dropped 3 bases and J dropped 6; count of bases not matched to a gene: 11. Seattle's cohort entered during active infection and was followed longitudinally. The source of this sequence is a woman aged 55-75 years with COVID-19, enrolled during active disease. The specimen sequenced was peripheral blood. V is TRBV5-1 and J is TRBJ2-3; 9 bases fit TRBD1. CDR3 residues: CASSSRQGGTRDTQYF. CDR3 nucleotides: TGCGCCAGCAGCTCAAGACAGGGGGGTACCAGGGATACGCAGTATTTT.